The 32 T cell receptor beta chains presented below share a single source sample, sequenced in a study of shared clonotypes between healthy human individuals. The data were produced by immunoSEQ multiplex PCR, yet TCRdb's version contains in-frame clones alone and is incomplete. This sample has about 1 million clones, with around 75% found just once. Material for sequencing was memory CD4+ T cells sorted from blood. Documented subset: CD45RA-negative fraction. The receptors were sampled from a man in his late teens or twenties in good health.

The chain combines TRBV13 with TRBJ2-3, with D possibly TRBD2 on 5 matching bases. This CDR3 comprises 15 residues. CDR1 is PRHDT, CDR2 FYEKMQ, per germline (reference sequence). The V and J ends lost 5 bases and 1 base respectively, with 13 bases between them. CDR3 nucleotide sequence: TGTGCCAGCAGCCCGGCGGGCCGCGGCACAGATACGCAGTATTTT. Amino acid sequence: CASSPAGRGTDTQYF.

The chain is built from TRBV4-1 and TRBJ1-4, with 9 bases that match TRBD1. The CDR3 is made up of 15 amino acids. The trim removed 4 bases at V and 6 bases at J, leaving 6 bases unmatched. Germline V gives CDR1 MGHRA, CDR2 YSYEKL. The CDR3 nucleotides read TGCGCCAGCAGCCGCATACAGGGGGCGGATGAAAAACTGTTTTTT. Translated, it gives CASSRIQGADEKLFF.

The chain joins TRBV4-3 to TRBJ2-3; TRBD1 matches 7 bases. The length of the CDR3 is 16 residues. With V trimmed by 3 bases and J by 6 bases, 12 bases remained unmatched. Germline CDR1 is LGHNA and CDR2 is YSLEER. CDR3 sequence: CASSQETGSPADTQYF. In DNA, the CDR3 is TGCGCCAGCAGCCAGGAGACAGGGAGTCCTGCCGATACGCAGTATTTT.

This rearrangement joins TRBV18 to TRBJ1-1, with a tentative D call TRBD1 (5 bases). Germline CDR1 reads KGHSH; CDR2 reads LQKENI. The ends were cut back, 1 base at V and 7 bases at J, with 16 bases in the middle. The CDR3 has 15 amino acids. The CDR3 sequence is CASSPRQGEFGEAFF. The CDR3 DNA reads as TGTGCCAGCTCACCACGGCAGGGTGAGTTTGGTGAAGCTTTCTTT.

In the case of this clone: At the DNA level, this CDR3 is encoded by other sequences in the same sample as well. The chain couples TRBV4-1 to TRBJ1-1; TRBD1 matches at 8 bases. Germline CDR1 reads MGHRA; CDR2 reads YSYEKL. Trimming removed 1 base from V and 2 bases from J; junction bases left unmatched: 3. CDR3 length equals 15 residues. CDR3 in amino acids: CASSQVGTGNTEAFF. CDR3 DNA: TGCGCCAGCAGCCAAGTCGGGACAGGCAACACTGAAGCTTTCTTT.

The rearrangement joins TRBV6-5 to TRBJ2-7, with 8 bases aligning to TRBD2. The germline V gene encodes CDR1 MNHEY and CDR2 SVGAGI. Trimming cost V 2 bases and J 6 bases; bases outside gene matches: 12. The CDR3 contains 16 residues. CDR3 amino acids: CASSYTGTSGLSEQYF. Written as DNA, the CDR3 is TGTGCCAGCAGTTACACCGGGACTAGTGGTCTCTCCGAGCAGTACTTC.

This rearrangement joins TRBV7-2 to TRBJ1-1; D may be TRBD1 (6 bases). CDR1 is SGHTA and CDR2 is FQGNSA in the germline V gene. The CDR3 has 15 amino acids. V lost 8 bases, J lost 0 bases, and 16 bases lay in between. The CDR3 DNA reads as TGTGCCAGCCTGCGGACAGTCAACATGAACACTGAAGCTTTCTTT. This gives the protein CASLRTVNMNTEAFF.

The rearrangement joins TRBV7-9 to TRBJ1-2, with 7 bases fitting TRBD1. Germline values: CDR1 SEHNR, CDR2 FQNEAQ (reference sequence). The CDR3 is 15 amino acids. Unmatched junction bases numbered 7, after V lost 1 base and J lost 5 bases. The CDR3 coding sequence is TGTGCCAGCAGCTTAGTGAAGGGGGCGCAATATGGCTACACCTTC. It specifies CASSLVKGAQYGYTF.

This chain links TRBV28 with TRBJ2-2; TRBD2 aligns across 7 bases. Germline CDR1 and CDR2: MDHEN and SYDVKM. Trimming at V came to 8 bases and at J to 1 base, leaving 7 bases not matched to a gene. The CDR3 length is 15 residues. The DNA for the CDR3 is TGTGCCAGCCGTCGGGGCGGGGGGAACACCGGGGAGCTGTTTTTT. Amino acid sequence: CASRRGGGNTGELFF.

The CDR3 loop reads CASSLVQGRNTEAFF. Here the CDR3 DNA reads TGCGCCAGCAGCTTGGTTCAGGGACGCAACACTGAAGCTTTCTTT. The chain combines TRBV5-1 with TRBJ1-1; D is perhaps TRBD1 (5 bases). Germline V gene data show CDR1 as SGHRS and CDR2 as YFSETQ. Trimming took 0 bases from V and 2 from J, leaving 11 bases between them. The CDR3 covers 15 residues.

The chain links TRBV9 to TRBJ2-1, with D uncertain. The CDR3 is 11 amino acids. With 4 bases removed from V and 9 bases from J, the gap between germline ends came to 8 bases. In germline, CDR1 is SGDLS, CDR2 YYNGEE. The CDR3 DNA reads TGTGCCAGCAGCACATTCAGTGAGCAGTTCTTC. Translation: CASSTFSEQFF.

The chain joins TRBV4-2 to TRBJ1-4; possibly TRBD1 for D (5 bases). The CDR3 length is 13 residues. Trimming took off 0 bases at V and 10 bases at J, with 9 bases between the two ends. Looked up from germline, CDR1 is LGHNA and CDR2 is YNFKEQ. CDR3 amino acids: CASSQDWGGKLFF. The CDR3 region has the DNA TGTGCCAGCAGCCAAGATTGGGGGGGAAAACTGTTTTTT.

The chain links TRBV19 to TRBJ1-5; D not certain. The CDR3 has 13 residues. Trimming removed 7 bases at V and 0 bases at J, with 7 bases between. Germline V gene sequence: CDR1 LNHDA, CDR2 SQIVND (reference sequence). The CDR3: CASTRYSNQPQHF. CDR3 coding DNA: TGTGCCAGTACCCGGTATAGCAATCAGCCCCAGCATTTT.

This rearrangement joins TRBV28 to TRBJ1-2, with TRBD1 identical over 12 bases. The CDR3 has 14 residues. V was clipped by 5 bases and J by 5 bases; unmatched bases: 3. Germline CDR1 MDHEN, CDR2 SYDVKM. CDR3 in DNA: TGTGCCAGCAGTGGGACAGGGGGCTTTTATGGCTACACCTTC. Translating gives CASSGTGGFYGYTF.

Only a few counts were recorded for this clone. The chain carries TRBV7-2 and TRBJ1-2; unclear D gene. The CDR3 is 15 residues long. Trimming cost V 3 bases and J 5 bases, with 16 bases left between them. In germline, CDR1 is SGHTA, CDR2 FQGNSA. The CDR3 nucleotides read TGTGCCAGCAGCTTCGGTCGTCAGCGGACGTATGGCTACACCTTC. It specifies CASSFGRQRTYGYTF. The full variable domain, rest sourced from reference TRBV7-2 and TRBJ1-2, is GAGVSQSPSNKVTEKGKDVELRCDPISGHTALYWYRQSLGQGLEFLIYFQGNSAPDKSGLPSDRFSAERTGGSVSTLTIQRTQQEDSAVYLCASSFGRQRTYGYTFGSGTRLTVV.

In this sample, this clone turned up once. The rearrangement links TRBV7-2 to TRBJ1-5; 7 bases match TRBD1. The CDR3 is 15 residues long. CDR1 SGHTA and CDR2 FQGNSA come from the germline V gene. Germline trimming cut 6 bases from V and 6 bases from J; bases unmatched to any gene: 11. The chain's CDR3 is CASSREGQTPQPQHF. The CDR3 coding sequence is TGTGCCAGCAGTCGAGAGGGACAGACCCCTCAGCCCCAGCATTTT.

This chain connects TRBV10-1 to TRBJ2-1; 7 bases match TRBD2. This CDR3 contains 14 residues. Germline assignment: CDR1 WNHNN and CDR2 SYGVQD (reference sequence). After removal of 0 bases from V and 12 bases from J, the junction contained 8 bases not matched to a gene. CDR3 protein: CASSESRTRAWQFF. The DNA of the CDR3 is TGCGCCAGCAGTGAGTCGCGGACTAGAGCTTGGCAGTTCTTC.

CDR3: CSALVGPVAFF. CDR3 in DNA: TGCAGTGCATTAGTGGGGCCGGTGGCTTTCTTT. The chain links TRBV20-1 to TRBJ1-1, with D possibly being TRBD1 (5 bases). V was shortened by 6 bases and J by 11 bases, with 16 bases between the two germline ends. Germline V CDR1 and CDR2: DFQATT, SNEGSKA (reference sequence). This CDR3 is built from 11 residues.

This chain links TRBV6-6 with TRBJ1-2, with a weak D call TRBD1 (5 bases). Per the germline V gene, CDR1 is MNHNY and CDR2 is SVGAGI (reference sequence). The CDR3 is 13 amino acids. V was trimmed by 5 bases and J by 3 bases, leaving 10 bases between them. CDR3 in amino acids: CASSTGGDYGYTF. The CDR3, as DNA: TGTGCCAGCAGTACTGGAGGGGACTATGGCTACACCTTC.

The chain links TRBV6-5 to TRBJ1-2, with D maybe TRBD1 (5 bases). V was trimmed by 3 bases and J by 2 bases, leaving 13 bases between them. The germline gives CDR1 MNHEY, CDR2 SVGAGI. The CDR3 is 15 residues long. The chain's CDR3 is CASSYGRGGNYGYTF. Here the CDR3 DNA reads TGTGCCAGCAGTTATGGTCGGGGGGGGAACTATGGCTACACCTTC.

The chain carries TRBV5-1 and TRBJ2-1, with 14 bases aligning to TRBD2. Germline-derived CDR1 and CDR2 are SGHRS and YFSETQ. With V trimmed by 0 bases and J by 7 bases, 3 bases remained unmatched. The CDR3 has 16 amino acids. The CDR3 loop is CASSLGTSGGLNEQFF. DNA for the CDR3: TGCGCCAGCAGCTTGGGGACTAGCGGGGGGCTTAATGAGCAGTTCTTC. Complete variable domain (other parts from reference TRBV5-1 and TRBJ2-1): KAGVTQTPRYLIKTRGQQVTLSCSPISGHRSVSWYQQTPGQGLQFLFEYFSETQRNKGNFPGRFSGRQFSNSRSEMNVSTLELGDSALYLCASSLGTSGGLNEQFFGPGTRLTVL.

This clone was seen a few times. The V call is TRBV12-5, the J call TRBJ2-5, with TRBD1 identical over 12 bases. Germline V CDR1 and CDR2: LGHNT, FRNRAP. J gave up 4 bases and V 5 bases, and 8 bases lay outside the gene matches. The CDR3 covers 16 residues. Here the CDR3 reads CASGPGQGAGAETQYF. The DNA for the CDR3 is TGTGCTAGTGGTCCGGGACAGGGGGCTGGGGCAGAGACCCAGTACTTC.

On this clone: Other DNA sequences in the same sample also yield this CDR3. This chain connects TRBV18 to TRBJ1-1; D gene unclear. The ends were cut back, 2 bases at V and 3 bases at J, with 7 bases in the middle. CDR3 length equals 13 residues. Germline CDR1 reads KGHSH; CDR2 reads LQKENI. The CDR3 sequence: CASSPNRDTEAFF. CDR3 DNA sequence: TGTGCCAGCTCACCAAACCGGGACACTGAAGCTTTCTTT.

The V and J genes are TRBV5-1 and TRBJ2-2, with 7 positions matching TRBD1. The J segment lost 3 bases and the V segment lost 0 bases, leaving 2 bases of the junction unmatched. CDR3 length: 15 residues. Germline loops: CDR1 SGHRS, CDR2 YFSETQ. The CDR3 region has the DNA TGCGCCAGCAGCTTGGGGACAGGAGACACCGGGGAGCTGTTTTTT. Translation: CASSLGTGDTGELFF.

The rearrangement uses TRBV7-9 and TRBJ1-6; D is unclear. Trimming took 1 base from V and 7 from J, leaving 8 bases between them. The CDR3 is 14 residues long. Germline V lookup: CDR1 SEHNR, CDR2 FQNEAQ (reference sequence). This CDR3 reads CASSLGPTNSPLHF. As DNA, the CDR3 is TGTGCCAGCAGCTTAGGACCGACGAATTCACCCCTCCACTTT.

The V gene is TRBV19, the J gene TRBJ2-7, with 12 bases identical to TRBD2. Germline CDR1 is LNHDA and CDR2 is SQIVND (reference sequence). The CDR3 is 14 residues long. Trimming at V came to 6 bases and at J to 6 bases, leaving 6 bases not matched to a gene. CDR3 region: CASRPTSGSTEQYF. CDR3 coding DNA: TGTGCCAGTAGACCGACTAGCGGGAGTACCGAGCAGTACTTC.

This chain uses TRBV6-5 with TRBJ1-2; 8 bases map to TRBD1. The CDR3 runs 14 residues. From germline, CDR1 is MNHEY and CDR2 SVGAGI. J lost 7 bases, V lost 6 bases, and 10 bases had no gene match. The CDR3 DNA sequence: TGTGCCAGCAGGACGACAGGGGTCATCATTGGCTACACCTTC. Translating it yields CASRTTGVIIGYTF.

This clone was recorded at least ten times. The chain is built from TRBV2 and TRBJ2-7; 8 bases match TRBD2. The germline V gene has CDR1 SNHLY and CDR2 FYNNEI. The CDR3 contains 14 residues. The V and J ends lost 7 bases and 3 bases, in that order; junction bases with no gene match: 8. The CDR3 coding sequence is TGTGCCAGCACCAACGGGGGGGCAGGCTACGAGCAGTACTTC. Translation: CASTNGGAGYEQYF.

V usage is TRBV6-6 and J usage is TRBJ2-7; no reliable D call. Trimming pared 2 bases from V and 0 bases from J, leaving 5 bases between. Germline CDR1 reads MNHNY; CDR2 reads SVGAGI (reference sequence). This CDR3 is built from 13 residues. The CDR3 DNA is TGTGCCAGCAGTTACCAGGACTCCTACGAGCAGTACTTC. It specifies CASSYQDSYEQYF.

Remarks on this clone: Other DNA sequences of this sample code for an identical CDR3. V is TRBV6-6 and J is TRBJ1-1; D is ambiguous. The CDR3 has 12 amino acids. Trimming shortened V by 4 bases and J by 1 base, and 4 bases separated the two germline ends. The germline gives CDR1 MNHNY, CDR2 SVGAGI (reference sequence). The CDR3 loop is CASSSQNTEAFF. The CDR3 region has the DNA TGTGCCAGCAGTTCCCAGAACACTGAAGCTTTCTTT.

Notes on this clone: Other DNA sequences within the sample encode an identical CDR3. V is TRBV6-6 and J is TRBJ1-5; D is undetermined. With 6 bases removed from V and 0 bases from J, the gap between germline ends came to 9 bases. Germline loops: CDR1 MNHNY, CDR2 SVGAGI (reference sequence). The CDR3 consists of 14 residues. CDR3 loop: CASSWTGSNQPQHF. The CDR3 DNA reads TGTGCCAGCAGCTGGACGGGTAGCAATCAGCCCCAGCATTTT.

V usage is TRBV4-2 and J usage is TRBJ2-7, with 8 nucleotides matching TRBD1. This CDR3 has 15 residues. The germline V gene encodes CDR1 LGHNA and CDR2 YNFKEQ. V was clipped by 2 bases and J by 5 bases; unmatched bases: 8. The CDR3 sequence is CASSQSDRVNNEQYF. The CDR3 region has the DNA TGTGCCAGCAGCCAATCGGACAGGGTAAATAACGAGCAGTACTTC.